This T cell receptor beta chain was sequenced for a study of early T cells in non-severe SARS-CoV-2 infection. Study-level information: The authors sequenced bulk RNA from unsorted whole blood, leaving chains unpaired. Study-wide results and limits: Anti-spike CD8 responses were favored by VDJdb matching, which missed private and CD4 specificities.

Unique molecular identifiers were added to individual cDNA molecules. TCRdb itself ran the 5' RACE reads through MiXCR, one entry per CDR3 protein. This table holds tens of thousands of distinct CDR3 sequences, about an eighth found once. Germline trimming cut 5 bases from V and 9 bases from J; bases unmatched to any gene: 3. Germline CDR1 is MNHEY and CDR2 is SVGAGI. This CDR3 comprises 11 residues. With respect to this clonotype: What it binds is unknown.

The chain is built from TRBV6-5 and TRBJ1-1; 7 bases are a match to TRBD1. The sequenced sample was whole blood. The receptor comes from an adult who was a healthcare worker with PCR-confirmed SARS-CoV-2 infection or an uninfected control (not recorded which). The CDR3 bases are TGTGCCAGCAGTCGACAGGGAAAAGCTTTCTTT. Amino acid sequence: CASSRQGKAFF.